These 2 T cell receptor beta chains were sequenced from one sample in a study of lymphopenia after photon versus proton radiotherapy. Profiling relied on immunoSEQ multiplex PCR, and the TCRdb table lists in-frame clones only, not all of them. The table includes some 15,000 clones, 65% to 90% detected once. Sample: peripheral blood, taken from a patient treated with proton-based radiotherapy. These receptors were obtained from a man aged 70 or older with pancreatic cancer.

The V and J genes are TRBV30 and TRBJ1-1; unclear D gene. CDR3 length: 13 residues. Germline CDR1 GTSNPN, CDR2 SVGIG (reference sequence). The V and J ends lost 3 bases and 0 bases respectively, with 8 bases between them. The CDR3 DNA follows: TGTGCCTGGAGACTACCTTTGAACACTGAAGCTTTCTTT. Translation gives CAWRLPLNTEAFF.

V gene TRBV19 combines with J gene TRBJ1-1; D perhaps matches TRBD1 (5 bases). CDR1 LNHDA and CDR2 SQIVND come from the germline V gene (reference sequence). The V gene lost 6 bases and the J gene lost 0 bases, with 11 bases spanning the gap. CDR3 size: 14 residues. The CDR3 DNA reads TGTGCCAGTAGGATGGGACGGGTGAACACTGAAGCTTTCTTT. This gives the protein CASRMGRVNTEAFF.